Below are 27 T cell receptor beta chains sequenced from a single sample in a study of blood T cell repertoires in COVID-19. The protocol was immunoSEQ multiplex PCR, while the TCRdb copy is restricted to in-frame clones and leaves out a portion. The sample has tens of thousands of clones; about nine tenths are singletons. Sequenced: peripheral blood. All receptors come from a woman aged 70-85 years with acute or convalescent COVID-19.

The chain couples TRBV29-1 to TRBJ2-7, with TRBD1 matching over 7 bases. This CDR3 is 14 amino acids long. Germline CDR1 and CDR2: SQVTM and ANQGSEA. Trimming at V came to 8 bases and at J to 2 bases, leaving 12 bases not matched to a gene. The CDR3 here is CSRNGTVRTYEQYV. The CDR3 DNA is TGCAGCCGGAACGGGACAGTTAGAACCTACGAGCAGTACGTC.

This chain links TRBV29-1 with TRBJ1-1, with 7 bases aligning to TRBD1. The germline V gene has CDR1 SQVTM and CDR2 ANQGSEA. The CDR3 is 13 amino acids. V trimming: 7 bases; J trimming: 5 bases; junction bases outside the gene matches: 10. CDR3 DNA sequence: TGCAGCGCATGGGACAGCCCGGGGACTGAAGCTTTCTTT. Its protein is CSAWDSPGTEAFF.

V is TRBV19 and J is TRBJ1-1; no clear D. The CDR3 spans 13 residues. Germline CDR1 LNHDA, CDR2 SQIVND (reference sequence). V lost 1 base, J lost 7 bases, and 10 bases lay in between. The CDR3 here is CASSIVHTGEAFF. CDR3 in DNA: TGTGCCAGTAGTATAGTCCATACCGGTGAAGCTTTCTTT.

The V gene is TRBV5-1, the J gene TRBJ1-2; D is possibly TRBD1 (6 bases). Deletions cut 4 bases from V and 1 base from J, with 14 bases between. The CDR3 is 15 residues long. Germline V gene sequence: CDR1 SGHRS, CDR2 YFSETQ. CDR3 sequence reads: CASSPGHQDNYGYTF. For the CDR3, the DNA is TGCGCCAGCAGCCCGGGACACCAGGATAACTATGGCTACACCTTC.

V is TRBV4-1 and J is TRBJ1-6; the D is unclear. Germline V gene lookup returns CDR1 MGHRA and CDR2 YSYEKL. V was cut by 0 bases and J by 7 bases, with 19 bases left in between. The CDR3 consists of 18 residues. For the CDR3, the DNA is TGCGCCAGCAGCCAAGATCTCCCGAGAGGCAGTAAAAATTCACCCCTCCACTTT. It encodes CASSQDLPRGSKNSPLHF.

The chain combines TRBV28 with TRBJ1-6; 8 bases align to TRBD1. The CDR3 sequence is 14 residues long. From germline, CDR1 is MDHEN and CDR2 SYDVKM. With V trimmed by 6 bases and J by 12 bases, 10 bases remained unmatched. CDR3 nucleotide sequence: TGTGCCAGCAGATCGGGGACAGGTCGCGGACCCCTCCACTTT. Protein: CASRSGTGRGPLHF. Complete variable domain (other parts from reference TRBV28 and TRBJ1-6): DVKVTQSSRYLVKRTGEKVFLECVQDMDHENMFWYRQDPGLGLRLIYFSYDVKMKEKGDIPEGYSVSREKKERFSLILESASTNQTSMYLCASRSGTGRGPLHFGNGTRLTVT.

The V gene is TRBV19, the J gene TRBJ1-4; D might be TRBD1 (6 bases). V was clipped by 3 bases and J by 0 bases, with 11 bases between them. The CDR3 covers 16 residues. The germline CDR1 and CDR2 sequences are LNHDA and SQIVND (reference sequence). CDR3 nucleotide sequence: TGTGCCAGTAGTATCGGACAGACTCCAACTAATGAAAAACTGTTTTTT. Translation gives CASSIGQTPTNEKLFF.

The chain recombines TRBV9 with TRBJ2-2, with 12 bases that match TRBD2. Germline V CDR1 and CDR2: SGDLS, YYNGEE. CDR3 length: 16 amino acids. With V trimmed by 0 bases and J by 7 bases, 4 bases remained unmatched. CDR3 sequence: CASSVGLAGAVGELFF. Written as DNA, the CDR3 is TGTGCCAGCAGCGTAGGACTAGCGGGAGCGGTCGGGGAGCTGTTTTTT.

The J gene is TRBJ2-7, the V gene TRBV6-2 or TRBV6-3, with 8 bases matching TRBD1. Germline loops: CDR1 MNHEY, CDR2 SVGEGT. J was trimmed by 6 bases and V by 6 bases; bases with no gene match: 4. This CDR3 contains 12 residues. CDR3 residues: CASSRTGTEQYV. CDR3 bases: TGTGCCAGCAGCCGGACAGGGACCGAGCAGTACGTC.

The V and J genes are TRBV6-6 and TRBJ2-1, with TRBD2 identical over 8 bases. From germline, CDR1 is MNHNY and CDR2 SVGAGI (reference sequence). V shed 5 bases, J shed 0 bases, and the junction held 9 bases outside the gene matches. The CDR3 is 17 amino acids. The CDR3 sequence: CASSLLGGVNSYNEQFF. In DNA, the CDR3 is TGTGCCAGCAGTCTACTCGGGGGGGTCAACTCCTACAATGAGCAGTTCTTC.

The gene calls are TRBV10-2 and TRBJ2-1; a weak D match, TRBD2 (5 bases). The germline V and J ends were trimmed by 6 bases and 2 bases, with 14 bases remaining between them. The V gene's germline CDR1 is WSHSY and CDR2 SAAADI. The CDR3 runs to 15 residues. CDR3 sequence: CASSPPGNAYNEQFF. The CDR3 region has the DNA TGCGCCAGCAGCCCCCCCGGGAACGCCTACAATGAGCAGTTCTTC.

The chain couples TRBV12-3 or TRBV12-4 to TRBJ1-2, with no clear D. The CDR3 consists of 13 residues. The ends were cut back, 5 bases at V and 5 bases at J, with 12 bases in the middle. The CDR3 sequence: CASSPGEPYGYTF. In DNA form, the CDR3 reads TGTGCCAGCAGTCCGGGAGAGCCGTATGGCTACACCTTC.

The chain couples TRBV3-1 (or the pseudogene TRBV3-2) to TRBJ1-2, with 9 bases matching TRBD1. The germline V gene encodes CDR1 LGHDT and CDR2 YNNKEL (reference sequence). After removal of 7 bases from V and 6 bases from J, the junction contained 12 bases not matched to a gene. The CDR3 is 15 amino acids. CDR3: CASTTTPGQGNGYTF. CDR3 nucleotide sequence: TGTGCCAGCACCACCACTCCGGGACAGGGTAATGGCTACACCTTC.

The J gene is TRBJ2-1, the V gene TRBV21-1; the D call of TRBD2 is as the table states it, not checked on the DNA. TRBV21-1 is flagged as a pseudogene. This CDR3 contains 18 residues. The CDR3 DNA follows: TGTGCCAGCAGCAAAGCGAGATCTTCTAGCGGGAGATTCAATGAGCAGTTCTTC. Encoded protein: CASSKARSSSGRFNEQFF.

V gene TRBV7-9 combines with J gene TRBJ1-1; weak D call: TRBD1 (5 bases). CDR1 is SEHNR, CDR2 FQNEAQ, per germline (reference sequence). The CDR3 spans 15 residues. V was pared by 0 bases and J by 5 bases, with 13 bases between. The CDR3 region has the DNA TGTGCCAGCAGCTTAGCCTCTGGGGGGAGGACTGAAGCTTTCTTT. This translates into CASSLASGGRTEAFF.

This rearrangement joins TRBV29-1 to TRBJ1-6; 7 bases line up with TRBD1. The germline V gene encodes CDR1 SQVTM and CDR2 ANQGSEA. Losses at the gene ends were 6 bases for V and 7 bases for J; bases not matched to a gene: 15. The CDR3 totals 16 residues. CDR3: CSVRNSSGTANSPLHF. CDR3 bases: TGCAGCGTACGAAACTCTTCCGGGACAGCCAATTCACCCCTCCACTTT.

This rearrangement joins TRBV19 to TRBJ2-7; 9 nucleotides match TRBD1. Germline lookup yields CDR1 LNHDA and CDR2 SQIVND (reference sequence). CDR3 size: 16 residues. V lost 4 bases to trimming and J lost 6 bases; unmatched junction nucleotides: 13. The CDR3 bases are TGTGCCAGTAGTACCCTTCCGGGACAGGGTATGCGCGAGCAGTACTTC. Translating gives CASSTLPGQGMREQYF. The complete variable domain, with remaining parts taken from reference TRBV19 and TRBJ2-7, reads DGGITQSPKYLFRKEGQNVTLSCEQNLNHDAMYWYRQDPGQGLRLIYYSQIVNDFQKGDIAEGYSVSREKKESFPLTVTSAQKNPTAFYLCASSTLPGQGMREQYFGPGTRLTVT.

This clone was detected once. The chain links TRBV18 to TRBJ2-1, with TRBD1 matching 9 bases. The CDR3 totals 15 residues. The V gene end was trimmed by 3 bases and the J gene end by 9 bases; junction bases not matched to a gene: 9. The germline CDR1 and CDR2 sequences are KGHSH and LQKENI. CDR3 nucleotides: TGTGCCAGCTCACCGCTGGGACAGGGTAAGGCTGAGCAGTTCTTC. It specifies CASSPLGQGKAEQFF.

The chain has TRBV5-6 and TRBJ2-5; unclear D gene. Trimming pared 5 bases from V and 3 bases from J, leaving 11 bases between. Per germline, CDR1 SGHDT and CDR2 YYEEEE. This CDR3 has 13 residues. The CDR3 spells CASRWWPEETQYF. CDR3 in DNA: TGTGCCAGCAGATGGTGGCCAGAAGAGACCCAGTACTTC.

The V call is TRBV28, the J call TRBJ2-5; no definite D call. The length of the CDR3 is 13 residues. Trimming removed 1 base from V and 7 bases from J, with 10 bases in between. Germline V lookup: CDR1 MDHEN, CDR2 SYDVKM. The chain's CDR3 is CASSLLTPGTQYF. The DNA of the CDR3 is TGTGCCAGCAGTTTATTAACCCCGGGGACCCAGTACTTC.

This clone was seen once. The rearrangement uses TRBV28 and TRBJ2-1; tentatively, D is TRBD2 (7 bases). Germline CDR1 reads MDHEN; CDR2 reads SYDVKM. Trimming removed 2 bases from V and 5 bases from J, with 16 bases in between. The CDR3 has 16 amino acids. The CDR3 DNA reads TGTGCCAGCAGTTTAAAGGGGGGGCTATTGCACAATGAGCAGTTCTTC. It codes for CASSLKGGLLHNEQFF.

The chain joins TRBV7-9 to TRBJ1-1; 7 bases map to TRBD1. The germline gives CDR1 SEHNR, CDR2 FQNEAQ (reference sequence). V shed 5 bases and J 0 bases; nucleotides not matched to a gene: 6. The CDR3 covers 15 residues. The CDR3 region has the DNA TGTGCCAGCAGCACGGGACAGACCCTGAACACTGAAGCTTTCTTT. Translating it yields CASSTGQTLNTEAFF.

This chain uses TRBV28 with TRBJ1-2, with TRBD1 as a possible D gene (5 bases). The CDR3 length is 11 residues. Trimming took 6 bases from V and 8 from J, leaving 10 bases between them. The germline V gene has CDR1 MDHEN and CDR2 SYDVKM. The CDR3 region is CASSGGVGYTF. CDR3 bases: TGTGCCAGCAGCGGGGGAGTCGGCTACACCTTC.

The V and J genes are TRBV5-4 and TRBJ1-2; TRBD1 aligns across 10 bases. Germline V lookup: CDR1 SGHNT, CDR2 YYREEE (reference sequence). Unmatched junction bases numbered 12, after V lost 6 bases and J lost 4 bases. The CDR3 runs to 16 residues. This CDR3 is CASINRGTGDLYGYTF. The CDR3 DNA is TGTGCCAGCATCAACCGCGGGACAGGGGACCTCTATGGCTACACCTTC.

V usage is TRBV19 and J usage is TRBJ1-2, with D perhaps matching TRBD1 (6 bases). V dropped 5 bases and J dropped 8 bases, with 15 bases sitting between them. The CDR3 sequence is 13 residues long. Germline values: CDR1 LNHDA, CDR2 SQIVND (reference sequence). CDR3 in amino acids: CASSADRLGGYTF. For the CDR3, the DNA is TGTGCCAGTAGTGCCGACAGGCTTGGGGGCTACACCTTC.

The V and J genes are TRBV7-2 and TRBJ2-3; D unclear. Germline CDR1 SGHTA, CDR2 FQGNSA. This CDR3 comprises 11 residues. The V gene lost 8 bases and the J gene lost 5 bases, with 8 bases spanning the gap. CDR3 loop: CASAVRDTQYF. The CDR3 bases are TGTGCCAGCGCGGTTCGAGATACGCAGTATTTT.

The chain combines TRBV15 with TRBJ2-1; 9 bases map to TRBD2. CDR1 LNHNV and CDR2 YYDKDF come from the germline V gene (reference sequence). The CDR3 is 15 residues long. With V trimmed by 4 bases and J by 5 bases, 6 bases remained unmatched. CDR3 residues: CATSTGTSLNNEQFF. The CDR3 region has the DNA TGTGCCACCAGCACCGGGACTAGCCTCAACAATGAGCAGTTCTTC.